The source of this TCR beta chain is a study of shared clonotypes between healthy human individuals. There were only Caucasian adults among the donors, and all lived in Nashville, Tennessee. An assay was performed, and its level was deep. The genomic DNA of each subset was split evenly across several immunoSEQ plates. Study processing details: ImmunoSEQ gave junction-only sequences without quality scores, so filtering differed. Assay used: immunoSEQ multiplex PCR; TCRdb lists only in-frame clones, some missing. V and J calls and clone size are given by that table; D and trimming were obtained from the DNA. Here the sample spans some 1,100,000 clones, 78% being singletons. Trimming took 10 bases from V and 1 from J, leaving 12 bases between them. The CDR3 is 13 amino acids. Germline assignment: CDR1 SNHLY and CDR2 FYNNEI.

This receptor was taken from a man aged 18 to 35 in good health. Some clones in this sample may be carry-over from other donors' samples. The sequenced sample was memory CD4+ T cells from PBMCs. Subset denoted: CD45RA-negative fraction. The J gene is TRBJ2-3, the V gene TRBV2, with D possibly matching TRBD2 (7 bases). The CDR3 bases are TGTGCCACCCGCGGGGGCGGCACAGATACGCAGTATTTT. It encodes CATRGGGTDTQYF.